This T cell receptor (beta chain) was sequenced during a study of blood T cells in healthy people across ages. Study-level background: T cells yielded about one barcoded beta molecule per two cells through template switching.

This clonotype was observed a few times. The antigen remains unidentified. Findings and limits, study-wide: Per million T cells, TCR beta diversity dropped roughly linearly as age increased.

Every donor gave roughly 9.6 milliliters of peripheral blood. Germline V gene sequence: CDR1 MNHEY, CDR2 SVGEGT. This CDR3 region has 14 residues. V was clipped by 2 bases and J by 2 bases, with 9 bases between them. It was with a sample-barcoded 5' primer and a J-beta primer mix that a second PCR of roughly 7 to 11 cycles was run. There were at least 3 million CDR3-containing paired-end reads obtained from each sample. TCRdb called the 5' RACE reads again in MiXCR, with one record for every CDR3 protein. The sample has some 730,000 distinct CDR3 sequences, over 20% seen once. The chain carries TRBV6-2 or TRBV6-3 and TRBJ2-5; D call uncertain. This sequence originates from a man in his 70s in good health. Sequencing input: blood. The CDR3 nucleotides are TGTGCCAGCAGTTACCGAGTATCACAAGAGACCCAGTACTTC. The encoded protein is CASSYRVSQETQYF.